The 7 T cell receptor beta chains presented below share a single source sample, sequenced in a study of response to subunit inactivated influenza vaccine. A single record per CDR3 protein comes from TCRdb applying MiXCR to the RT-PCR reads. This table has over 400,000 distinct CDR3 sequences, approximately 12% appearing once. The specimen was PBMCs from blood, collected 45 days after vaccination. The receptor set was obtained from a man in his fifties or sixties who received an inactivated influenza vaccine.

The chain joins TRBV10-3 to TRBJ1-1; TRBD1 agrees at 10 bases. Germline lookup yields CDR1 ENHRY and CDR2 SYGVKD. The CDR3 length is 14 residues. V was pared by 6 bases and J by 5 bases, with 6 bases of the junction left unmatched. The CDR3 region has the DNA TGTGCCATCAGCCCCACGGACAGGGGGACTGAAGCTTTCTTT. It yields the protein CAISPTDRGTEAFF.

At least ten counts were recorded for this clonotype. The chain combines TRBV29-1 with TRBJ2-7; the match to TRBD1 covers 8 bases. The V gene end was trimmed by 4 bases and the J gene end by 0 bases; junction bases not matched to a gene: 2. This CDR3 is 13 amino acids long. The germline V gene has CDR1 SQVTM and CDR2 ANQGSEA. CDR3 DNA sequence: TGCAGCGTTGGACAGGGGTACTCCTACGAGCAGTACTTC. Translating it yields CSVGQGYSYEQYF.

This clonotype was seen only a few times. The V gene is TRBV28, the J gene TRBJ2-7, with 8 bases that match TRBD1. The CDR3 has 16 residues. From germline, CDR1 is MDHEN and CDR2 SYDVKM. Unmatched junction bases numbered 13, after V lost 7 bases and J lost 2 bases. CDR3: CASNHRTGQNPYEQYF. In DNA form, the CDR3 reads TGTGCCAGCAATCATCGGACAGGGCAAAACCCCTACGAGCAGTACTTC.

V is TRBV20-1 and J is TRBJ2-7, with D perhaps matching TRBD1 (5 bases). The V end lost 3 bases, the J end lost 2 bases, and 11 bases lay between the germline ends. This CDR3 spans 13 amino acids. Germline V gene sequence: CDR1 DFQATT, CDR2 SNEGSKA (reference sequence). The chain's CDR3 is CSARARAPYEQYF. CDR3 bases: TGCAGTGCTAGGGCCAGGGCCCCCTACGAGCAGTACTTC.

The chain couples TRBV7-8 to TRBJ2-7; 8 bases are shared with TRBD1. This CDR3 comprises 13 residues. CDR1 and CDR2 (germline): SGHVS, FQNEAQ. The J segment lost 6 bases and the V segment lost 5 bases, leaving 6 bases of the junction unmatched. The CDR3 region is CASSQGQVLEQYF. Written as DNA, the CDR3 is TGTGCCAGCAGCCAGGGACAGGTTCTCGAGCAGTACTTC. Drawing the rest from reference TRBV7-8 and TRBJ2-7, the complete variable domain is GAGVSQSPRYKVAKRGQDVALRCDPISGHVSLFWYQQALGQGPEFLTYFQNEAQLDKSGLPSDRFFAERPEGSVSTLKIQRTQQEDSAVYLCASSQGQVLEQYFGPGTRLTVT.

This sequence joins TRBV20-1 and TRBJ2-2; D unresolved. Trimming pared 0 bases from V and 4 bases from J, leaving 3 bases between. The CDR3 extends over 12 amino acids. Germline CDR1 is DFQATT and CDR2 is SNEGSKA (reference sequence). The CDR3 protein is CSAREGTGELFF. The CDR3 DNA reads TGCAGTGCTAGAGAGGGCACCGGGGAGCTGTTTTTT.

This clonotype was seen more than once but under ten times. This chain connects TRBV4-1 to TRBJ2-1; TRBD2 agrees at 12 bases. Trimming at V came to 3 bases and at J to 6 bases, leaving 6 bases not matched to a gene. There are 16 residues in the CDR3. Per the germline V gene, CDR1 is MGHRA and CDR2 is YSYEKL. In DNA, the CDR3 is TGCGCCAGCAGCCAGGAGGGACTAGCGGGCGTCAATGAGCAGTTCTTC. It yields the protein CASSQEGLAGVNEQFF.